A single T cell receptor (beta chain) is shown here with its context. The CDR3 consists of 11 residues. The ends were cut back, 5 bases at V and 8 bases at J, with 9 bases in the middle. Germline V gene lookup returns CDR1 MNHEY and CDR2 SVGEGT. Participants were aged about 18 to 100 years, lived in over 20 US areas, and enrolled virtually. Cohorts were assigned according to the clinical history that participants reported. This sample stems from a study of blood T cell repertoires in COVID-19. Assay: immunoSEQ multiplex PCR; the TCRdb copy retains only in-frame clones and omits some. The sample carries about 430,000 clones, 85% to 90% recorded once.

The TCR sequence derives from a man aged 30-40 years who had recovered from COVID-19. V and J are TRBV6-2 or TRBV6-3 and TRBJ2-5; possible D gene TRBD2, 6 bases. The sample comprised PBMCs or T cells enriched from blood (not recorded which). The CDR3 region has the DNA TGTGCCAGCAGTAAAGGGACTACCCAGTACTTC. Amino acid sequence: CASSKGTTQYF.